The 32 T cell receptor beta chains below were found in one sample sequenced in a study of CXCR3-negative and CXCR3-positive naive CD8 T cells. Study-level points and caveats: Researchers report that CXCR3-positive naive cells carry more hydrophobic TRB CDR3s than CXCR3-negative naive cells.

The antigens these receptors bind are not known. Carrying UMI labels, the TRB cDNA libraries were prepared through 5' RACE. Each CDR3 protein gets one entry in TCRdb, which reprocessed the 5' RACE reads and gives no DNA. The sample is made up of 150,000 to 180,000 distinct CDR3 sequences, and the top ten hold less than 0.55% of it. The sequenced material came from naive CXCR3+ CD8+ T cells from blood. The subset here: CD45RO-CCR7+CD27+CD95- naive CD8+ T cells expressing CXCR3 (TNR3+). These receptors were collected from a human donor in good health. Some clones in this sample may be carry-over from other donors' samples.

V usage is TRBV7-2 and J usage is TRBJ2-7; the TRBD2 assignment by TCRdb is unverifiable without DNA. The CDR3 runs to 15 residues. Germline V CDR1 and CDR2: SGHTA, FQGNSA. The CDR3 loop reads CASSRYSGGLYEQYF.

V and J are TRBV29-1 and TRBJ2-2; the D call of TRBD1 rests on TCRdb alone, since no DNA is present to check it. The CDR3 covers 14 residues. The germline gives CDR1 SQVTM, CDR2 ANQGSEA. CDR3 region: CSAMGQGNTGELFF.

The CDR3 loop reads CASSGGSGGPSYEQYF. The chain is built from TRBV9 and TRBJ2-7; lacking DNA, the TRBD2 call made by TCRdb goes unchecked. Germline V lookup: CDR1 SGDLS, CDR2 YYNGEE. The length of the CDR3 is 16 residues. Filled out from reference TRBV9 and TRBJ2-7, the complete variable domain reads DSGVTQTPKHLITATGQRVTLRCSPRSGDLSVYWYQQSLDQGLQFLIQYYNGEERAKGNILERFSAQQFPDLHSELNLSSLELGDSALYFCASSGGSGGPSYEQYFGPGTRLTVT.

The chain combines TRBV7-9 with TRBJ1-4; TCRdb indicates TRBD1, and absent DNA this call remains unverified. The CDR3 is made up of 15 amino acids. CDR1 and CDR2 (germline): SEHNR, FQNEAQ (reference sequence). CDR3 residues: CASSGRQPDNEKLFF.

The chain has TRBV5-4 and TRBJ2-1; the D gene TCRdb calls, TRBD2, cannot be checked with no DNA. CDR3 length equals 16 residues. CDR1 and CDR2 from the germline V gene are SGHNT and YYREEE (reference sequence). CDR3 loop: CASSLSLAGVYNEQFF. Together with reference TRBV5-4 and TRBJ2-1, the CDR3 gives the full variable domain: ETGVTQSPTHLIKTRGQQVTLRCSSQSGHNTVSWYQQALGQGPQFIFQYYREEENGRGNFPPRFSGLQFPNYSSELNVNALELDDSALYLCASSLSLAGVYNEQFFGPGTRLTVL.

CDR3 region: CASSSDTGAPYEQYF. J is TRBJ2-7 and V is TRBV13; TCRdb's D call of TRBD1 is untestable without DNA. Germline values: CDR1 PRHDT, CDR2 FYEKMQ (reference sequence). The CDR3 is made up of 15 amino acids. The full variable domain, completed using reference TRBV13 and TRBJ2-7, is AAGVIQSPRHLIKEKRETATLKCYPIPRHDTVYWYQQGPGQDPQFLISFYEKMQSDKGSIPDRFSAQQFSDYHSELNMSSLELGDSALYFCASSSDTGAPYEQYFGPGTRLTVT.

The chain employs TRBV12-3 or TRBV12-4 and TRBJ1-1; no DNA is available, so the TRBD1 call from TCRdb remains unchecked. This CDR3 has 15 residues. Here the CDR3 reads CASSLTGGRNTEAFF.

CDR3 loop: CASSQDLTSSGYITGELFF. The chain employs TRBV14 and TRBJ2-2; TCRdb lists TRBD2, though no DNA is available to test this call. Germline V gene lookup returns CDR1 SGHDN and CDR2 FVKESK. The CDR3 has 19 residues.

The chain recombines TRBV25-1 with TRBJ2-3; with no DNA, the TCRdb D assignment of TRBD2 cannot be verified. Looked up from germline, CDR1 is MGHDK and CDR2 is SYGVNS. The CDR3 totals 14 residues. The CDR3 spells CASSELDGESTQYF.

This chain connects TRBV6-2 or TRBV6-3 to TRBJ1-2; TCRdb designates TRBD1, a call that cannot be tested without DNA. CDR1 and CDR2 (germline): MNHEY, SVGEGT. The CDR3 length is 14 residues. The CDR3 reads CASRYRDRVDGYTF.

This sequence joins TRBV6-4 and TRBJ2-1; there is no DNA to check the TCRdb D call of TRBD2. Germline assignment: CDR1 MRHNA and CDR2 SNTAGT. The CDR3 contains 15 residues. This CDR3 reads CASSPEGEGSNEQFF.

Here the CDR3 reads CASSKVHVPYEQYF. V usage is TRBV21-1 and J usage is TRBJ2-7. TRBV21-1 is shown as a pseudogene. The CDR3 is 14 residues long.

V and J are TRBV28 and TRBJ1-5; the TCRdb D gene call, TRBD1, has no DNA to confirm it. The CDR3 sequence is 16 residues long. The germline V gene has CDR1 MDHEN and CDR2 SYDVKM. CDR3 amino acids: CASRSQGAAGNQPQHF. The variable domain in full, completed from reference TRBV28 and TRBJ1-5, reads DVKVTQSSRYLVKRTGEKVFLECVQDMDHENMFWYRQDPGLGLRLIYFSYDVKMKEKGDIPEGYSVSREKKERFSLILESASTNQTSMYLCASRSQGAAGNQPQHFGDGTRLSIL.

The V and J genes are TRBV27 and TRBJ2-3. CDR1 and CDR2 (germline): MNHEY, SMNVEV (reference sequence). This CDR3 has 15 residues. This CDR3 is CASSFIGTSTDTQYF.

The chain is built from TRBV6-5 and TRBJ2-3; TCRdb's D call, TRBD1, is unchecked because there is no DNA. This CDR3 has 16 amino acids. In germline, CDR1 is MNHEY, CDR2 SVGAGI. CDR3 sequence: CASSSEPGQGTDTQYF.

The rearrangement uses TRBV18 and TRBJ2-7; TCRdb names TRBD1, which stays unverified in the absence of DNA. The CDR3 contains 15 residues. From germline, CDR1 is KGHSH and CDR2 LQKENI. The CDR3 spells CASSDYRGASYEQYF.

The chain combines TRBV12-3 or TRBV12-4 with TRBJ2-2; TCRdb's D gene call, TRBD2, goes unchecked for lack of DNA. This CDR3 comprises 21 residues. CDR3: CASSFRLGQGFGPGTTGELFF.

The V gene is TRBV7-3, the J gene TRBJ1-2. CDR1 SGHTA and CDR2 FQGTGA come from the germline V gene. The CDR3 is made up of 15 amino acids. The CDR3 is CASSLLAGANYGYTF.

The rearrangement uses TRBV7-8 and TRBJ2-7; the TCRdb D gene call, TRBD1, has no DNA to confirm it. Germline V CDR1 and CDR2: SGHVS, FQNEAQ. The CDR3 is 15 residues long. CDR3 in amino acids: CASSLGDGDSYEQYF.

The chain combines TRBV13 with TRBJ1-1; TCRdb proposes TRBD1, but this gene call is untestable without DNA. The CDR3 has 15 amino acids. CDR1 is PRHDT, CDR2 FYEKMQ, per germline (reference sequence). CDR3 protein: CATPGSSGLNTEAFF.

The rearrangement links TRBV7-9 to TRBJ2-1; the TRBD2 assignment by TCRdb is unverifiable without DNA. The CDR3 length is 14 residues. Germline values: CDR1 SEHNR, CDR2 FQNEAQ (reference sequence). The CDR3 here is CASSSGLAGGEQFF. The full variable domain, its missing parts supplied by reference TRBV7-9 and TRBJ2-1, is DTGVSQNPRHKITKRGQNVTFRCDPISEHNRLYWYRQTLGQGPEFLTYFQNEAQLEKSRLLSDRFSAERPKGSFSTLEIQRTEQGDSAMYLCASSSGLAGGEQFFGPGTRLTVL.

The gene calls are TRBV12-3 or TRBV12-4 and TRBJ2-1; with no DNA, the TCRdb D assignment of TRBD1 cannot be verified. The CDR3 is 13 amino acids. CDR3 residues: CASSLWTYNEQFF.

The genes are TRBV7-3 and TRBJ2-1; TCRdb returns TRBD2, unconfirmable since there is no DNA. This CDR3 has 18 residues. CDR1 and CDR2 (germline): SGHTA, FQGTGA. CDR3 protein: CASSLIGTSGRARDEQFF.

The chain combines TRBV5-1 with TRBJ2-3; no DNA is available, so the TRBD2 call from TCRdb remains unchecked. The CDR3 sequence is 17 residues long. From germline, CDR1 is SGHRS and CDR2 YFSETQ. CDR3 amino acids: CASSLLGAGVSTDTQYF.

The CDR3 loop reads CASSQELSTYNEQFF. V gene TRBV4-1 combines with J gene TRBJ2-1. CDR3 length: 15 residues. The germline CDR1 and CDR2 sequences are MGHRA and YSYEKL.

The gene calls are TRBV7-9 and TRBJ2-3. The CDR3 totals 14 residues. The germline CDR1 and CDR2 sequences are SEHNR and FQNEAQ (reference sequence). The CDR3 loop reads CASSLESSTDTQYF.

The chain joins TRBV28 to TRBJ2-3. This CDR3 has 13 amino acids. The V gene's germline CDR1 is MDHEN and CDR2 SYDVKM. CDR3 residues: CASRDGGTDTQYF. The full variable domain, in which reference TRBV28 and TRBJ2-3 provide the parts outside the CDR3, is DVKVTQSSRYLVKRTGEKVFLECVQDMDHENMFWYRQDPGLGLRLIYFSYDVKMKEKGDIPEGYSVSREKKERFSLILESASTNQTSMYLCASRDGGTDTQYFGPGTRLTVL.

The rearrangement uses TRBV19 and TRBJ2-7; as DNA is missing, the TRBD1 call by TCRdb cannot be tested. The length of the CDR3 is 14 residues. Germline V gene lookup returns CDR1 LNHDA and CDR2 SQIVND (reference sequence). The CDR3 region is CASSTQGAGDEQYF.

This chain uses TRBV7-9 with TRBJ1-5; TCRdb's D call, TRBD1, is unchecked because there is no DNA. Per germline, CDR1 SEHNR and CDR2 FQNEAQ (reference sequence). The CDR3 extends over 16 amino acids. The CDR3 spells CASSPGGRISNQPQHF.

The chain is built from TRBV12-3 or TRBV12-4 and TRBJ2-7; there is no DNA to check the TCRdb D call of TRBD1. There are 12 residues in the CDR3. The CDR3 loop reads CASGTDTYEQYF.

The chain is built from TRBV29-1 and TRBJ2-5; the D call of TRBD2 rests on TCRdb alone, since no DNA is present to check it. CDR3 length: 12 residues. The germline gives CDR1 SQVTM, CDR2 ANQGSEA. CDR3 loop: CSVELAQETQYF.

The chain is built from TRBV12-3 or TRBV12-4 and TRBJ2-1. This CDR3 spans 12 amino acids. CDR3 sequence reads: CASSFEQREQFF.